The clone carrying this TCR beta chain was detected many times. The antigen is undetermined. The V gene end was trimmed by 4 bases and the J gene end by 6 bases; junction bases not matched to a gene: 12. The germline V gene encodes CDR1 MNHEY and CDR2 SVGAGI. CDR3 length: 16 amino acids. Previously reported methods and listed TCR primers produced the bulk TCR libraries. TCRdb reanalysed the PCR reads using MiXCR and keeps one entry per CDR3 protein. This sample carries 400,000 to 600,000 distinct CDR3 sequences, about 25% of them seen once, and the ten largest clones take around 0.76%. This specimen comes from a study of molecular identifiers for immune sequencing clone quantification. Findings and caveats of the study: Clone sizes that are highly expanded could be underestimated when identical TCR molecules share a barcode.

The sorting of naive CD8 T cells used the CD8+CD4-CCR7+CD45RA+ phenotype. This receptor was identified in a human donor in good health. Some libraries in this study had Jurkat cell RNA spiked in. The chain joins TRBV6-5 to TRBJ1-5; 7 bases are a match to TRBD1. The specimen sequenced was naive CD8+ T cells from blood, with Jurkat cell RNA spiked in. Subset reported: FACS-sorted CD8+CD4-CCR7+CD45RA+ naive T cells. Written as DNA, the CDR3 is TGTGCCAGCAGTTCCTACCGACAGGGATCGGTTCAGCCCCAGCATTTT. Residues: CASSSYRQGSVQPQHF.